The 27 T cell receptor beta chains below come from one sample, sequenced in a study of blood T cell repertoires in COVID-19. Measured with immunoSEQ multiplex PCR; TCRdb has only the in-frame clones, and not every one. Of roughly 200,000 clones detected, about 85% appear once; the ten largest clones hold 6% to 6.5%. The sequencing sample was made of PBMCs or T cells enriched from blood (not recorded which). The receptor set was obtained from a man aged 40-49 years who had recovered from COVID-19.

The V gene is TRBV5-5, the J gene TRBJ2-7, with TRBD1 identical over 11 bases. The germline CDR1 and CDR2 sequences are SGHKS and YYEKEE (reference sequence). This CDR3 has 18 residues. Trimming removed 0 bases from V and 5 bases from J; junction bases left unmatched: 13. CDR3 sequence reads: CASSLGLERTGGEDEQYF. The CDR3 DNA sequence: TGTGCCAGCAGCTTGGGCCTAGAGAGGACAGGGGGCGAGGACGAGCAGTACTTC.

This chain connects TRBV15 to TRBJ2-1, with TRBD2 identical over 8 bases. Trimming took 4 bases from V and 1 from J; bases not matched to a gene: 6. CDR3 size: 16 residues. CDR1 is LNHNV, CDR2 YYDKDF, per germline (reference sequence). The CDR3 sequence: CATSTAPGGSYNEQFF. In DNA, the CDR3 is TGTGCCACCAGCACCGCCCCGGGAGGGTCCTACAATGAGCAGTTCTTC.

The chain recombines TRBV12-3 or TRBV12-4 with TRBJ1-5; the D gene is possibly TRBD1 (5 bases). The CDR3 covers 12 residues. The V end lost 6 bases, the J end lost 7 bases, and 10 bases lay between the germline ends. The CDR3 protein is CASSLGGQPQHF. As DNA, the CDR3 is TGTGCCAGCAGCCTGGGGGGGCAGCCCCAGCATTTT.

The chain uses TRBV28 and TRBJ2-3; tentatively, D is TRBD1 (6 bases). CDR1 is MDHEN, CDR2 SYDVKM, per germline. This CDR3 has 15 residues. Between the trimmed V and J ends, which lost 11 bases and 2 bases, there was a span of 20 bases. This CDR3 is CASDHGTSLTDTQYF. The CDR3 bases are TGTGCCTCGGACCATGGGACATCCCTCACAGATACGCAGTATTTT.

The V and J genes are TRBV27 and TRBJ1-5; D might be TRBD1 (6 bases). Germline assignment: CDR1 MNHEY and CDR2 SMNVEV (reference sequence). The CDR3 sequence is 14 residues long. V was pared by 2 bases and J by 5 bases, with 10 bases between. The CDR3 coding sequence is TGTGCCAGCAGTTTAATTCAGGGGTATCAGCCCCAGCATTTT. It codes for CASSLIQGYQPQHF.

This chain links TRBV11-2 with TRBJ2-1, with TRBD2 matching 10 bases. The CDR3 covers 18 residues. CDR1 is SGHAT, CDR2 FQNNGV, per germline. V lost 5 bases to trimming and J lost 0 bases; unmatched junction nucleotides: 10. This CDR3 reads CASSAGIAGGLSYNEQFF. Written as DNA, the CDR3 is TGTGCCAGCAGCGCTGGGATAGCGGGGGGACTCTCCTACAATGAGCAGTTCTTC.

The V and J genes are TRBV27 and TRBJ2-5, with 7 bases identical to TRBD2. The CDR3 consists of 15 residues. Germline V lookup: CDR1 MNHEY, CDR2 SMNVEV (reference sequence). Trimming at V came to 0 bases and at J to 6 bases, leaving 7 bases not matched to a gene. The DNA of the CDR3 is TGTGCCAGCAGTTTATCGGGCGGGAGAGGGAAGACCCAGTACTTC. Its protein is CASSLSGGRGKTQYF.

The chain joins TRBV29-1 to TRBJ1-5; no clear D gene. The CDR3 extends over 12 amino acids. CDR1 is SQVTM and CDR2 is ANQGSEA in the germline V gene. The V gene lost 7 bases and the J gene lost 1 base, with 8 bases spanning the gap. As DNA, the CDR3 is TGCAGCGCCCAAATGAGCAATCAGCCCCAGCATTTT. This encodes CSAQMSNQPQHF.

The chain joins TRBV7-8 to TRBJ1-3; 7 bases are shared with TRBD1. The trim removed 0 bases at V and 3 bases at J, leaving 2 bases unmatched. The length of the CDR3 is 15 residues. CDR1 SGHVS and CDR2 FQNEAQ come from the germline V gene. In nucleotides, the CDR3 is TGTGCCAGCAGCTTAGCGTCAGGGGGTGGAAACACCATATATTTT. Translating gives CASSLASGGGNTIYF. The full variable domain, completed using reference TRBV7-8 and TRBJ1-3, is GAGVSQSPRYKVAKRGQDVALRCDPISGHVSLFWYQQALGQGPEFLTYFQNEAQLDKSGLPSDRFFAERPEGSVSTLKIQRTQQEDSAVYLCASSLASGGGNTIYFGEGSWLTVV.

This chain joins TRBV7-8 and TRBJ2-1, with D possibly TRBD2 on 6 matching bases. The CDR3 sequence is 14 residues long. The V gene's germline CDR1 is SGHVS and CDR2 FQNEAQ. Trimming stripped 1 base from V and 5 bases from J, with 9 bases between. CDR3 bases: TGTGCCAGCAGCTTAGAAGTAGCGGACAATGAGCAGTTCTTC. Its protein is CASSLEVADNEQFF.

The V and J genes are TRBV28 and TRBJ1-1, with TRBD1 identical over 7 bases. The length of the CDR3 is 18 residues. From germline, CDR1 is MDHEN and CDR2 SYDVKM. The ends lost 1 base at V and 0 bases at J; junction bases unmatched: 11. The CDR3 protein is CASSLFVGGTAVNTEAFF. CDR3 in DNA: TGTGCCAGCAGTTTATTTGTAGGGGGGACAGCAGTGAACACTGAAGCTTTCTTT.

This clone was recorded once. The chain uses TRBV5-1 and TRBJ1-1, with 7 bases aligning to TRBD1. The CDR3 length is 17 residues. Trimming removed 0 bases from V and 5 bases from J; junction bases left unmatched: 13. From germline, CDR1 is SGHRS and CDR2 YFSETQ. The CDR3 is CASSLEVGAGGRTEAFF. The CDR3 DNA is TGCGCCAGCAGCTTGGAGGTCGGGGCAGGGGGAAGGACTGAAGCTTTCTTT.

This rearrangement joins TRBV6-5 to TRBJ1-4; 10 positions agree with TRBD1. This CDR3 has 15 amino acids. After removal of 4 bases from V and 3 bases from J, the junction contained 2 bases not matched to a gene. CDR1 and CDR2 from the germline V gene are MNHEY and SVGAGI. Here the CDR3 DNA reads TGTGCCAGCAGTTGGGGGACAGGGGCTAATGAAAAACTGTTTTTT. The encoded protein is CASSWGTGANEKLFF.

The V and J genes are TRBV18 and TRBJ1-5; D remains unclear. Germline loops: CDR1 KGHSH, CDR2 LQKENI. The CDR3 is made up of 16 amino acids. V was trimmed by 6 bases and J by 5 bases, leaving 20 bases between them. The CDR3 DNA reads as TGTGCCAGCTCTCCAAATTCGGGAGGATTGGATCAGCCCCAGCATTTT. This gives the protein CASSPNSGGLDQPQHF.

V is TRBV4-1 and J is TRBJ2-1, with 7 bases identical to TRBD2. Trimming cost V 5 bases and J 3 bases; bases outside gene matches: 10. The germline gives CDR1 MGHRA, CDR2 YSYEKL. The CDR3 has 16 amino acids. The CDR3 spells CASSFLGLADYNEQFF. The CDR3 region has the DNA TGCGCCAGCAGCTTTTTAGGGCTAGCGGACTACAATGAGCAGTTCTTC.

V and J are TRBV30 and TRBJ1-2, with TRBD1 as a possible D gene (6 bases). Trimming cost V 7 bases and J 8 bases, with 11 bases left between them. The CDR3 has 10 amino acids. Germline lookup yields CDR1 GTSNPN and CDR2 SVGIG (reference sequence). The CDR3 DNA follows: TGTGCCTCAGGGGCGGCGGGCTACACCTTC. Encoded protein: CASGAAGYTF.

This chain joins TRBV28 and TRBJ1-1, with D possibly being TRBD1 (5 bases). Germline CDR1 MDHEN, CDR2 SYDVKM. There are 14 residues in the CDR3. The germline V and J ends were trimmed by 6 bases and 1 base, with 12 bases remaining between them. CDR3 sequence (DNA): TGTGCCAGCAGACCCCCCGGGGGGAACACTGAAGCTTTCTTT. Its protein is CASRPPGGNTEAFF.

The CDR3 region is CASSVEDSYEQYF. The CDR3 region has the DNA TGTGCCAGCAGCGTAGAGGACAGCTACGAGCAGTACTTC. The rearrangement uses TRBV9 and TRBJ2-7; weak D call: TRBD1 (6 bases). Between the trimmed V and J ends, which lost 0 bases and 3 bases, there was a span of 7 bases. This CDR3 region has 13 residues. CDR1 is SGDLS, CDR2 YYNGEE, per germline.

The chain couples TRBV27 to TRBJ1-1; no clear D. The CDR3 contains 15 residues. Trimming removed 2 bases at V and 6 bases at J, with 16 bases between. Germline V gene data show CDR1 as MNHEY and CDR2 as SMNVEV (reference sequence). The CDR3 loop is CASSLDYLPTSEAFF. The CDR3 DNA follows: TGTGCCAGCAGTTTAGATTATCTGCCTACGTCTGAAGCTTTCTTT.

The chain carries TRBV3-1 (or the pseudogene TRBV3-2) and TRBJ1-1; a weak D match, TRBD1 (5 bases). This CDR3 comprises 14 residues. CDR1 is LGHDT, CDR2 YNNKEL, per germline (reference sequence). V lost 4 bases to trimming and J lost 6 bases, with 15 bases between them. The CDR3 is CASSRPVTGAEAFF. CDR3 DNA: TGTGCCAGCAGCCGACCAGTCACGGGGGCTGAAGCTTTCTTT.

The gene calls are TRBV5-1 and TRBJ2-3; TRBD1 is a possible D gene (6 bases). Germline loops: CDR1 SGHRS, CDR2 YFSETQ. Trimming took 5 bases from V and 6 from J, leaving 10 bases between them. The CDR3 totals 12 residues. The CDR3 reads CASRWDMDTQYF. CDR3 nucleotides: TGCGCCAGCAGGTGGGACATGGATACGCAGTATTTT.

The gene calls are TRBV6-6 and TRBJ2-3; D is possibly TRBD1 (6 bases). This CDR3 has 15 amino acids. Deletions cut 6 bases from V and 3 bases from J, with 16 bases between. CDR1 is MNHNY and CDR2 is SVGAGI in the germline V gene (reference sequence). The CDR3 spells CASSQGQRETDTQYF. In DNA form, the CDR3 reads TGTGCCAGCAGCCAGGGGCAAAGGGAGACAGATACGCAGTATTTT.

CDR3 DNA: TGTGCCAGCAGTGAAGCGGCGGGGGCCTCCTACAATGAGCAGTTCTTC. Protein product: CASSEAAGASYNEQFF. The rearrangement uses TRBV6-1 and TRBJ2-1; the D gene is possibly TRBD2 (7 bases). CDR1 MNHNS and CDR2 SASEGT come from the germline V gene. There are 16 residues in the CDR3. The ends were cut back, 0 bases at V and 0 bases at J, with 9 bases in the middle.

This chain joins TRBV7-9 and TRBJ2-6; 7 nucleotides line up with TRBD2. The CDR3 runs 14 residues. The V gene's germline CDR1 is SEHNR and CDR2 FQNEAQ (reference sequence). The junction had 2 bases not matched to a gene; V was cut back by 5 bases and J by 4 bases. In nucleotides, the CDR3 is TGTGCCAGCAGCCGGGAGGCCGGGGCCAACGTCCTGACTTTC. Protein product: CASSREAGANVLTF.

The rearrangement joins TRBV20-1 to TRBJ2-5; TRBD1 matches at 10 bases. Germline values: CDR1 DFQATT, CDR2 SNEGSKA (reference sequence). V shed 6 bases and J 5 bases; nucleotides not matched to a gene: 0. The CDR3 is 11 amino acids. CDR3 nucleotide sequence: TGCAGTGCGGACAGGGGGGAGACCCAGTACTTC. It yields the protein CSADRGETQYF.

The rearrangement uses TRBV6-4 and TRBJ2-3, with 10 bases that match TRBD2. Germline trimming cut 0 bases from V and 4 bases from J; bases unmatched to any gene: 4. Germline loops: CDR1 MRHNA, CDR2 SNTAGT. The CDR3 has 16 residues. CDR3 residues: CASSDSASGGSDTQYF. The CDR3 nucleotides read TGTGCCAGCAGTGACTCGGCTAGCGGGGGCTCAGATACGCAGTATTTT.

The chain has TRBV9 and TRBJ1-6; 8 bases agree with TRBD1. This CDR3 is 15 amino acids long. Germline CDR1 is SGDLS and CDR2 is YYNGEE. V dropped 3 bases and J dropped 6; count of bases not matched to a gene: 5. The CDR3: CASSERTGSNSPLHF. The CDR3 bases are TGTGCCAGCAGCGAGAGGACAGGGAGTAATTCACCCCTCCACTTT. The full variable domain, its missing parts supplied by reference TRBV9 and TRBJ1-6, is DSGVTQTPKHLITATGQRVTLRCSPRSGDLSVYWYQQSLDQGLQFLIQYYNGEERAKGNILERFSAQQFPDLHSELNLSSLELGDSALYFCASSERTGSNSPLHFGNGTRLTVT.